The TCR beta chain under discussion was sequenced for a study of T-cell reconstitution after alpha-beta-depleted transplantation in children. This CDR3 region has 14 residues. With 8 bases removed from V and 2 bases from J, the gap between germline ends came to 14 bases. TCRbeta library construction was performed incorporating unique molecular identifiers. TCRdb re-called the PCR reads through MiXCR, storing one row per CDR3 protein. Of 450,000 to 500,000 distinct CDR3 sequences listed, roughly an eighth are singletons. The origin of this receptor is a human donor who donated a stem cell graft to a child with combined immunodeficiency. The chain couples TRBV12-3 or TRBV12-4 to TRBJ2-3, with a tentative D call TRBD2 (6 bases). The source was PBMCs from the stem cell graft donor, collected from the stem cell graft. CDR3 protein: CASGDSGDTDTQYF. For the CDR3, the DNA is TGTGCCAGCGGCGACTCGGGGGACACAGATACGCAGTATTTT.